What follows are 2 T cell receptor beta chains derived from one specimen sequenced in a study of shared T cell receptors in the human thymus. Assay: immunoSEQ multiplex PCR; the TCRdb copy retains only in-frame clones and omits some. The sample lists some 660,000 clones, more than 75% occurring once. These same data were also listed under a study on human thymus T cells.

The specimen was thymocytes. The receptors were sampled from a boy under two years old with a congenital heart defect.

J is TRBJ1-5 and V is TRBV25-1; 8 bases fit TRBD1. Trimming took 4 bases from V and 5 from J; bases not matched to a gene: 10. The CDR3 spans 16 residues. Germline V gene sequence: CDR1 MGHDK, CDR2 SYGVNS. The CDR3 sequence: CASSGGTGGPDQPQHF. The CDR3 bases are TGTGCCAGCAGTGGGGGGACAGGCGGCCCTGATCAGCCCCAGCATTTT.

As DNA, the CDR3 is TGCGCCAGCAGCTACCGGGACACCAATGAAAAACTGTTTTTT. Translating gives CASSYRDTNEKLFF. V usage is TRBV5-1 and J usage is TRBJ1-4, with D possibly being TRBD1 (6 bases). The CDR3 is 14 amino acids. V lost 3 bases to trimming and J lost 5 bases, with 11 bases between them. The germline CDR1 and CDR2 sequences are SGHRS and YFSETQ.